The TCR beta chain described here comes from a study of blood T cell repertoires in COVID-19. Only in-frame clones appear in the TCRdb table, and some are missing; sequencing was by immunoSEQ multiplex PCR. This table has 250,000 to 350,000 clones, approximately 90% appearing once. This CDR3 contains 14 residues. Looked up from germline, CDR1 is LNHDA and CDR2 is SQIVND (reference sequence). V dropped 2 bases and J dropped 5; count of bases not matched to a gene: 5. This TCR was recovered from a man aged 18 to 29 with active or convalescent COVID-19. The specimen sequenced was peripheral blood. V and J are TRBV19 and TRBJ1-2; 7 nucleotides agree with TRBD1. The CDR3 DNA is TGTGCCAGTAGTATATTTGAACAGGGGTATGGCTACACCTTC. Translated: CASSIFEQGYGYTF.